A selection of T cell receptor beta chains follows, all from one sample in a study of T cell responses to AZD1222 COVID-19 vaccine. The assay was immunoSEQ multiplex PCR, and TCRdb's table has in-frame clones only and misses some. Of around 150,000 clones listed, about 90% are singletons. The source was peripheral blood, collected on day 0 of AZD1222 vaccination. The receptors stem from an adult in good health. Each CDR3 is given without its conserved first and last residue. The D gene is left open where the match is weak.

J,V,D,CDR3
TRBJ1-1,TRBV4-3,NA,ASSHAKFMNTEAF
TRBJ2-4,TRBV9,TRBD1,ASSVGDRGYIQY
TRBJ1-5,TRBV27,NA,ASSSLRTGGQPQH
TRBJ2-3,TRBV5-6,NA,ASSLGLSTDTQY
TRBJ1-5,TRBV7-6,NA,ASSQTSRGRDQPQH
TRBJ2-1,TRBV7-2,NA,ASSLGGSIFDEQF
TRBJ2-7,TRBV12-3/TRBV12-4,NA,ASSALYEQY
TRBJ2-7,TRBV7-9,TRBD1,ASSPSGGGYEQY
TRBJ1-2,TRBV7-9,NA,ASDMGANYGYT
TRBJ1-2,TRBV28,NA,ASDRPNYGYT
TRBJ1-1,TRBV5-5,NA,ASSIDIGNTEAF
TRBJ1-5,TRBV19,TRBD1,ASSQTGGVSNQPQH
TRBJ1-4,TRBV9,NA,ASSPGDGRGKLF
TRBJ2-7,TRBV28,TRBD2,ASRYLAGSSYEQY
TRBJ1-5,TRBV7-2,NA,ASGTGVRQPQH